This T cell receptor beta chain was sequenced for a study of T-cell reconstitution after alpha-beta-depleted transplantation in children. Comments on this clonotype: Its antigen is as yet unknown.

Unique molecular identifiers featured in how the TCRbeta library was prepared. Using its own MiXCR run on the PCR reads, TCRdb lists one record per CDR3 protein. The sample contains 580,000 or so distinct CDR3 sequences, about 23% of which appear only once. The CDR3 extends over 15 amino acids. CDR1 and CDR2 from the germline V gene are MNHEY and SVGAGI. Losses at the gene ends were 6 bases for V and 4 bases for J; bases not matched to a gene: 4. Study-wide results and limits: The authors attributed T-cell counts and diversity one year after transplant mostly to newly produced T cells. Reportedly, only several hundred clones from non-depleted graft cells drove alpha-beta T-cell counts at about two months.

The source was PBMCs, mostly from graft donor cells, collected 360 days after TCRalphabeta/CD19-depleted stem cell transplant. This receptor was identified in a boy under two years old who had a stem cell transplant for acute myeloid leukemia, so the T cells may come from the graft donor. The chain couples TRBV6-5 to TRBJ2-2; 11 nucleotides align to TRBD1. CDR3 protein: CASRGQGGFTGELFF. For the CDR3, the DNA is TGTGCCAGCAGGGGACAGGGGGGGTTCACCGGGGAGCTGTTTTTT.